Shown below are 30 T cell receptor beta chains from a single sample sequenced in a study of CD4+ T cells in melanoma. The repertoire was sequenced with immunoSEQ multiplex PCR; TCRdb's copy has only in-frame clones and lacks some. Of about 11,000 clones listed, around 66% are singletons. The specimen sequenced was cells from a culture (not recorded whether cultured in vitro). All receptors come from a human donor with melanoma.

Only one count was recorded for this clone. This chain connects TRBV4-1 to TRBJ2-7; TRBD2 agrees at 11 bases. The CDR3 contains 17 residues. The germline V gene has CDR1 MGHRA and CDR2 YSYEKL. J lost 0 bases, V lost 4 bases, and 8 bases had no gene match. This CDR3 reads CASSRRTSGGLSYEQYF. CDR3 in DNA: TGCGCCAGCAGCCGTCGAACTAGCGGGGGTCTCTCCTACGAGCAGTACTTC.

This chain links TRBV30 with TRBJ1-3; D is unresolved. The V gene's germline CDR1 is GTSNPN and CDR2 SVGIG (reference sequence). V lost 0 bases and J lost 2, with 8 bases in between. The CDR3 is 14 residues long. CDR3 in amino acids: CAWSVGPAGNTIYF. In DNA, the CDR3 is TGTGCCTGGAGTGTCGGACCTGCTGGAAACACCATATATTTT.

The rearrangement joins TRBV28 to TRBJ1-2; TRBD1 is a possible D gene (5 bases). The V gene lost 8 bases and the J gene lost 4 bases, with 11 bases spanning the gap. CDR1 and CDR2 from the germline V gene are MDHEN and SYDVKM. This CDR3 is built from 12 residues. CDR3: CASGDRGYGYTF. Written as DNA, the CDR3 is TGTGCCAGCGGGGACCGGGGCTATGGCTACACCTTC.

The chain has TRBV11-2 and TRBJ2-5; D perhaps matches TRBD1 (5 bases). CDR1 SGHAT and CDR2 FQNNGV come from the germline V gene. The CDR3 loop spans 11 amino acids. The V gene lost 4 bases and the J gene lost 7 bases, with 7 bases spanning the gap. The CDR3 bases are TGTGCCAGCAGCTCGCAGGGGACCCAGTACTTC. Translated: CASSSQGTQYF.

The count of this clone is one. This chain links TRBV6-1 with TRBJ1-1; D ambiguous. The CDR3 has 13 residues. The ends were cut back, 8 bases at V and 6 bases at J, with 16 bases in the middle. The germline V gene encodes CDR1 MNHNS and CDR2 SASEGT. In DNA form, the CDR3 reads TGTGCCAGCCGGTGGGGAAGGAGCTCTGAAGCTTTCTTT. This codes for CASRWGRSSEAFF.

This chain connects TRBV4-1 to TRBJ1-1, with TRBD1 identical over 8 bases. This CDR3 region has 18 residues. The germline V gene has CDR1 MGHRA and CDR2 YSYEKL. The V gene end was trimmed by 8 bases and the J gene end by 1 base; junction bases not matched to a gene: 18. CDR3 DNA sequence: TGCGCCAGCCGCGACGGCCGGGCAGGGGGCTTTAAGAACACTGAAGCTTTCTTT. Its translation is CASRDGRAGGFKNTEAFF.

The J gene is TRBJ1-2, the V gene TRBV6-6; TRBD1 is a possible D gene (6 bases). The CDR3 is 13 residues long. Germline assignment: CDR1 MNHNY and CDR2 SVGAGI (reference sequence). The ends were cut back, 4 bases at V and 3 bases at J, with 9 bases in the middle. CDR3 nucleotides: TGTGCCAGCAGTTTCGGACAGTACTATGGCTACACCTTC. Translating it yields CASSFGQYYGYTF.

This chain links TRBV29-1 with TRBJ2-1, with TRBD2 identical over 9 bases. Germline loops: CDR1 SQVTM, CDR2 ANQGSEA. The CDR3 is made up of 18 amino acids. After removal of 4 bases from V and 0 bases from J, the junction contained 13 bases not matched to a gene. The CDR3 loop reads CSVVRRRGGQGSYNEQFF. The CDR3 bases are TGCAGCGTTGTACGTCGGCGGGGGGGTCAGGGCTCCTACAATGAGCAGTTCTTC.

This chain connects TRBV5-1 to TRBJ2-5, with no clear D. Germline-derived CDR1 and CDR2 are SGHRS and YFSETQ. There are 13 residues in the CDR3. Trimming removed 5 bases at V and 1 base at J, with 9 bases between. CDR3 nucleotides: TGCGCCAGCAGGATGGAGCCCCAAGAGACCCAGTACTTC. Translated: CASRMEPQETQYF.

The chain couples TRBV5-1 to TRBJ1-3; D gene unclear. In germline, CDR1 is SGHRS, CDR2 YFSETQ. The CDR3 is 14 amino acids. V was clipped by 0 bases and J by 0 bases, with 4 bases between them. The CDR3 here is CASSLDSSGNTIYF. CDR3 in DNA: TGCGCCAGCAGCTTGGACAGCTCTGGAAACACCATATATTTT.

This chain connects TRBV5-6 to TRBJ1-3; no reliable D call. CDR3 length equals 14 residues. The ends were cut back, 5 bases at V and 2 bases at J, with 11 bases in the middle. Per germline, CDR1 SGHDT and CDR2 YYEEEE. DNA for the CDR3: TGTGCCAGCAGTAACCCGGCTGCTGGAAACACCATATATTTT. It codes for CASSNPAAGNTIYF.

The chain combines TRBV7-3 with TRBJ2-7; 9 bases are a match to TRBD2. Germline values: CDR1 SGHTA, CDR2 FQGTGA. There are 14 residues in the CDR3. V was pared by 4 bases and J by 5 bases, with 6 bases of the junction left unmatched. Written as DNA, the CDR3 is TGTGCCAGCAGCTATAGCGGGGGAGGCGACGAGCAGTACTTC. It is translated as CASSYSGGGDEQYF. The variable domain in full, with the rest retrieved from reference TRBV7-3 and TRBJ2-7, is GAGVSQTPSNKVTEKGKYVELRCDPISGHTALYWYRQSLGQGPEFLIYFQGTGAADDSGLPNDRFFAVRPEGSVSTLKIQRTERGDSAVYLCASSYSGGGDEQYFGPGTRLTVT.

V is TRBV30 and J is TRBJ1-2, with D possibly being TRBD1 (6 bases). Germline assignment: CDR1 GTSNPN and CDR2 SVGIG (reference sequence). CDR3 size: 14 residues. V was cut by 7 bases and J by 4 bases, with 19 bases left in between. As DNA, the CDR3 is TGTGCCTTTCCTCGGGGGGGCCCGCTCTATGGCTACACCTTC. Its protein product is CAFPRGGPLYGYTF. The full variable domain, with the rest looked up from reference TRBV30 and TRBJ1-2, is SQTIHQWPATLVQPVGSPLSLECTVEGTSNPNLYWYRQAAGRGLQLLFYSVGIGQISSEVPQNLSASRPQDRQFILSSKKLLLSDSGFYLCAFPRGGPLYGYTFGSGTRLTVV.

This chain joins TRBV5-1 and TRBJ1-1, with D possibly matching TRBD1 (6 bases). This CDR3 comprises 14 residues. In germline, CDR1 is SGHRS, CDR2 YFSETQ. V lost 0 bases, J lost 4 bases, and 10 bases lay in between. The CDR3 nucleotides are TGCGCCAGCAGCTTGGAAGGGGGGCGCACTGAAGCTTTCTTT. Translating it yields CASSLEGGRTEAFF. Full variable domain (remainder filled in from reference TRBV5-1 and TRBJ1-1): KAGVTQTPRYLIKTRGQQVTLSCSPISGHRSVSWYQQTPGQGLQFLFEYFSETQRNKGNFPGRFSGRQFSNSRSEMNVSTLELGDSALYLCASSLEGGRTEAFFGQGTRLTVV.

CDR3 region: CASSPRGRGYGYTF. CDR3 DNA: TGTGCCAGCAGCCCCAGGGGGCGCGGCTATGGCTACACCTTC. The gene calls are TRBV11-1 and TRBJ1-2; TRBD1 matches at 8 bases. Germline lookup yields CDR1 SGHAT and CDR2 FQDESV (reference sequence). The CDR3 covers 14 residues. Trimming cost V 5 bases and J 4 bases; bases outside gene matches: 6.

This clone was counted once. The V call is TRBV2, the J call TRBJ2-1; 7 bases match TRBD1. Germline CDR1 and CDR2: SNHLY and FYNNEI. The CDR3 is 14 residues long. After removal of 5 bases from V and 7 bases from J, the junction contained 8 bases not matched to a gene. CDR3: CASSRQGARNEQFF. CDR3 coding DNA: TGTGCCAGCAGTAGACAGGGCGCAAGGAATGAGCAGTTCTTC.

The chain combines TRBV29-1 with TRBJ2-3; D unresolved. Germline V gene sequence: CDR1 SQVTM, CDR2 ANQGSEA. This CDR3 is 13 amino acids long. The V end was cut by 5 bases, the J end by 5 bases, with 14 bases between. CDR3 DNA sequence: TGCAGCGTTTCGGCTGAAAGGAGAGATACGCAGTATTTT. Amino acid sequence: CSVSAERRDTQYF.

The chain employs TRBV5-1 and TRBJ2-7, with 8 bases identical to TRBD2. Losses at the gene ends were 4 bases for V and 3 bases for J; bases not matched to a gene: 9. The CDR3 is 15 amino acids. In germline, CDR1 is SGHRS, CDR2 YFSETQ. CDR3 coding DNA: TGCGCCAGCAGCCGACGCGGGGGGATAAGCTACGAGCAGTACTTC. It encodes CASSRRGGISYEQYF.

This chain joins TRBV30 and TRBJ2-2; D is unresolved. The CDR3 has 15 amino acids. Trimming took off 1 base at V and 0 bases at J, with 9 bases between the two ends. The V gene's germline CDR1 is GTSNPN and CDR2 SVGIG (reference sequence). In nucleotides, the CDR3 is TGTGCCTGGAGTGACTCGCCGACGAACACCGGGGAGCTGTTTTTT. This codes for CAWSDSPTNTGELFF.

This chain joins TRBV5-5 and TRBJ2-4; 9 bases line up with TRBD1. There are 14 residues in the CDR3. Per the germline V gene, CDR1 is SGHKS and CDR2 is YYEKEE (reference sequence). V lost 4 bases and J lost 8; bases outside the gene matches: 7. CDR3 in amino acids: CASSLGQGIYIQYF. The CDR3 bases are TGTGCCAGCAGCCTAGGACAGGGGATATACATTCAGTACTTC.

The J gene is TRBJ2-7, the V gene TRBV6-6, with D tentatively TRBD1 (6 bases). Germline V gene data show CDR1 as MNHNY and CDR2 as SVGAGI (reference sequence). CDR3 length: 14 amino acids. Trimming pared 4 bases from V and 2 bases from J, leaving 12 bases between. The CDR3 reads CASSLPGQTYEQYF. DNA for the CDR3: TGTGCCAGCAGTTTGCCGGGACAAACCTACGAGCAGTACTTC.

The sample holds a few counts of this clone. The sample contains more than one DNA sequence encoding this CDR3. CDR3 nucleotides: TGTGCCAGCAGCTTAATGACAGGGCGCGCATGGTACAATGAGCAGTTCTTC. It is translated as CASSLMTGRAWYNEQFF. The V and J genes are TRBV7-9 and TRBJ2-1, with 7 bases matching TRBD1. CDR1 SEHNR and CDR2 FQNEAQ come from the germline V gene (reference sequence). The CDR3 runs to 17 residues. Unmatched junction bases numbered 11, after V lost 2 bases and J lost 4 bases.

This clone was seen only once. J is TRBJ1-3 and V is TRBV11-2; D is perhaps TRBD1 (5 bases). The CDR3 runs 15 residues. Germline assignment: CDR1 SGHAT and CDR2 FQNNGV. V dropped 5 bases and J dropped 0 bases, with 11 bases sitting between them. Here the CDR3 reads CASSSTGLSGNTIYF. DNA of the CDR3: TGTGCCAGCAGCAGCACAGGTCTCTCTGGAAACACCATATATTTT.

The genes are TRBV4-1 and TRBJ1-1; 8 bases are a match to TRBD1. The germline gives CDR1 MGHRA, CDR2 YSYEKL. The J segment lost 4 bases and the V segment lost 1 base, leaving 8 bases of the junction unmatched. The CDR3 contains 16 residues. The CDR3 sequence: CASSQAGQGVGTEAFF. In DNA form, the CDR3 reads TGCGCCAGCAGCCAAGCCGGACAGGGCGTCGGCACTGAAGCTTTCTTT.

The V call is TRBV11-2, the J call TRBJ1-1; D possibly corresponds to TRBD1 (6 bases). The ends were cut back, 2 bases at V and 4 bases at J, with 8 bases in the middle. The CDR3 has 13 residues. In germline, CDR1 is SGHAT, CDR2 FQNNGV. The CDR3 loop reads CASSLRGSTEAFF. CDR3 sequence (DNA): TGTGCCAGCAGCTTAAGGGGGTCCACTGAAGCTTTCTTT.

The DNA of the CDR3 is TGTGCCAGCAGCGACAGGGGTAGGGCTGAAGCTTTCTTT. Translation gives CASSDRGRAEAFF. The chain recombines TRBV7-3 with TRBJ1-1; 8 bases are shared with TRBD1. J was trimmed by 6 bases and V by 5 bases; bases with no gene match: 5. Looked up from germline, CDR1 is SGHTA and CDR2 is FQGTGA. The CDR3 is made up of 13 amino acids.

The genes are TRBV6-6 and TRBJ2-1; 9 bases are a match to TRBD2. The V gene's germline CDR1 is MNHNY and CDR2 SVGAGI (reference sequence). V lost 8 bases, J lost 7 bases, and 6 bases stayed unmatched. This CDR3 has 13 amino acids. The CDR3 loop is CASAGGYVNEQFF. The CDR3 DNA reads TGTGCCAGCGCGGGGGGGTACGTAAATGAGCAGTTCTTC.

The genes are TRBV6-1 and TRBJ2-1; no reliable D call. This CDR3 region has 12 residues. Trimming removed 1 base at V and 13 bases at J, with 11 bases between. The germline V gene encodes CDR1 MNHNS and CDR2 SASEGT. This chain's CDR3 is CASSEEPPIQFF. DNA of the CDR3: TGTGCCAGCAGTGAAGAGCCACCGATACAGTTCTTC.

The CDR3 protein is CASSLASTGNYGYTF. The CDR3 bases are TGTGCCAGCAGCTTAGCATCGACAGGGAACTATGGCTACACCTTC. The J gene is TRBJ1-2, the V gene TRBV7-8; TRBD1 matches at 7 bases. The ends lost 0 bases at V and 2 bases at J; junction bases unmatched: 3. Germline CDR1 reads SGHVS; CDR2 reads FQNEAQ. The CDR3 is made up of 15 amino acids.

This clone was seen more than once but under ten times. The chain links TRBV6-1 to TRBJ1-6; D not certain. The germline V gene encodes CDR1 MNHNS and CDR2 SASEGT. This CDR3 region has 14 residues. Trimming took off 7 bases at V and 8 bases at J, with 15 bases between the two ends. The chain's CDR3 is CASIWRSSDSPLHF. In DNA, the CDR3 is TGTGCCAGCATTTGGCGGTCGTCGGATTCACCCCTCCACTTT.